This T cell receptor (beta chain) was sequenced in a study of cytomegalovirus exposure and HLA in healthy donors listed by TCRdb under 2017. Broadly, across the study: An earlier analysis of some 620 of the donors reported about 280 Gb of sequence data and about 120 million unique TCR beta sequences obtained from about 179 million T cells. Roughly 300 gigabases of sequencing data and around 87 million unique TCR sequences were included in an early release covering several hundred HLA-typed donors. Of the roughly 400 genotyped donors, approximately 80% were placed in the genetic ancestry cluster associated with self-reported Caucasian donors. The study aimed to test whether cataloging public T cell receptors could reveal signatures of past pathogen exposure. The study used immunosequencing to profile the T cell repertoires of under 700 subjects and linked those repertoires to cytomegalovirus serostatus. Along with the approximately 670-subject first cohort, a separate validation cohort of over 90 different subjects was used. To predict cytomegalovirus infection status, the study combined high-throughput TCR immunosequencing, statistical association of individual TCRs with disease status, and machine learning. A later analysis re-analyzed previously published TCR beta repertoires from 660 or so donors and added high-resolution HLA genotyping to study TCR occurrence patterns. Rather than using new phenotypic data, the later analysis identified candidate immune exposures from TCR beta sequences and from how often those sequences occurred across donors. To decide whether each TCR beta V gene segment behaved as functional or pseudogenic, an earlier analysis of approximately 620 of the donors relied on high-throughput TCR beta sequencing. Donor age, sex, ethnicity and CMV serostatus were collected together with the repertoire data. In a later genetic analysis, genome-wide SNP genotypes for about three fifths of the 666 donors were used, and that subset was treated as a discovery cohort. Every repertoire in the discovery cohort had been generated on one and the same sequencing platform. HLA typing included class I and class II loci at four-digit resolution. Typing coverage varied by locus: about 629-630 donors for A, B, C, DRB1 and DQB1; about 520 for DQA1; over 600 for DPA1; some 470 for DPB1. A handful of DR-DQ haplotypes were handled as single units for association and clustering because linkage in the cohort was strong. Among about 370 genotyped donors of the cohort, an average of approximately 240,000 unique TCR beta nucleotide sequences was sequenced per donor, of which 15% to 20% were non-productive.

The germline V gene provides CDR1 MNHEY and CDR2 SVGAGI. Ends trimmed: V by 2 bases, J by 1 base; bases unmatched to a gene: 4. Spanning cysteine to phenylalanine, the CDR3 consists of 15 amino acids. Just the 45-base CDR3 DNA is kept, in frame starting at base 1. In total, approximately 700 healthy bone marrow donors made up the cohort. Cohort members were all nominally healthy when sampled, although unrecorded immune exposures were likely present. The donor was CMV seropositive and was included in the group of 300 or so seropositive cohort members. Every donor gave a peripheral blood sample, and the peripheral blood mononuclear cells from that sample were used for TCR beta sequencing. The Qiagen DNeasy Blood Extraction Kit was used to extract genomic DNA from the blood cell samples. General findings and caveats noted by the study authors: V-gene and J-gene trimming of TCR beta chains was associated with a missense DCLRE1C variant in a later genetic analysis, and the association was replicated in an independent cohort. A total of about 150 TCR beta chains were listed by the study as associated with cytomegalovirus. When HLA alleles, especially DR and DQ, strongly co-occurred, attributing TCR associations to individual alleles was difficult. In an earlier analysis of approximately 600 of the donors, most TCR beta V segments were observed in productive rearrangements about 90% or about 30% of the time, broadly matching IMGT annotations. It was suggested by the authors that the approach could potentially be generalized to other disease states and immunological phenotypes. In a later analysis, several top co-occurrence clusters were reported to appear linked to parvovirus B19, influenza, CMV and Epstein-Barr virus. Most TCR sequences were observed very rarely across donors, whereas some public TCRs were present in many individuals. Because counts were too low, under 20 rarely observed V segments, including chromosome 9 orphons, were left out of the earlier analysis of some 600 of the donors. For the cohort, immune exposure information was limited to CMV serostatus. Because the 87-base-pair reads could not distinguish some IMGT-functional V segments, including TRBV6-2 and TRBV6-3, those segments were excluded. In vitro tests confirmed that three of the cytomegalovirus-associated TCR beta chains recognize cytomegalovirus antigens. In a later genetic analysis, fewer N-insertions in productive TCRs were reported among donors in an Asian-associated ancestry cluster than the approximately 710-donor mean. In both the original and validation cohorts, the classifier was reported to diagnose cytomegalovirus status with high specificity and sensitivity. A cluster of highly shared sequence variants was judged likely to be a technical artifact of the sequencing pipeline. Compared with equally common non-associated chains, HLA-associated TCR beta chains in a later analysis were more clonally expanded and had lower generation probabilities. Because some donors lacked HLA typing at each locus, the association tests relied only on the typed subset. A further reported finding was that TCR beta sequences accurately predicted the HLA-A and HLA-B alleles for most subjects in the first cohort. Roughly uniform sequencing depth across donors was assumed in presence/absence analyses, although this assumption may not hold. Correlated functional status among segregating V segments might be attributable to linkage disequilibrium, but an unknown experimental factor could not be ruled out. According to a later analysis, TCR association rates differed among HLA loci, with DRB1 alleles showing the most associated TCRs and HLA-C alleles showing the fewest. According to a later analysis, most CMV-associated TCR beta chains appeared to be HLA-restricted, and the HLA associations seemed to be driven largely by CMV exposure. This cohort had only TCR beta chains sequenced, and the lack of alpha or paired-chain data limited which features could be detected. Specific HLA alleles were associated with 15,000 to 20,000 TCR beta sequences at a false discovery rate of 0.05 in a later analysis.

With regard to this clone: No antigen is known for it. No per-base quality is available; no much larger clone lies one base away.

Library generation was performed with the immunoSEQ multiplex PCR assay. For the multiplex PCR, a mixture combining 60 forward primers for TCR Vbeta segments and 13 reverse primers for TCR Jbeta segments was used. The CDR3 region of rearranged TCR beta genes was amplified from genomic DNA by a multiplex PCR assay. The amplified TCR beta libraries were sequenced on the Illumina HiSeq System as 87-base-pair reads. The paper's data handling went like this. A later analysis counted about 80 million unique TCR beta chains across the 600 to 850 repertoires, and around 12 million of these chains were shared by at least two donors. Raw reads were error-corrected and collapsed into unique sequences by a nearest-neighbor algorithm in which closely related sequences were merged to remove PCR and sequencing errors. Alignment of CDR3 sequences to IMGT reference sequences was used to assign V, D and J gene segments. For a sequence to be retained, a match of at least six nucleotides was required to both a V gene segment and a J gene segment. Rearrangements were classified as productive when the CDR3 lacked stop codons and remained in frame with V and J, and all other rearrangements were classified as non-productive. CDR3 was defined by IMGT convention, running from the second conserved V-encoded cysteine to the conserved J-encoded phenylalanine. The earlier analysis of some 550 of the donors excluded any sequence lacking an unambiguous match to a single V gene segment. An earlier analysis of over 450 of the donors classified V segments as functional when productive rearrangements were above 56.7% and as segregating when the standard deviation between donors was above 5%. A statistical classification framework was built for diagnosing cytomegalovirus status from the catalog of TCR beta chain sequences. In a later analysis, V and J genes were assigned by comparing TCR nucleotide sequences against IMGT/GENE-DB human TR gene sequences. In a later analysis, CDR3 sequences and most-parsimonious VDJ recombination scenarios were assigned using the TCRdist pipeline. In a later analysis, each TCR beta chain was defined by its CDR3 amino acid sequence together with its V-gene family, and reads lacking a unique V-gene family were excluded. To address suspected cross-contamination and a sequencing artifact, a later analysis removed over 500 highly shared, low-generation-probability nucleotide sequences. For each public chain, a later analysis derived a clonal expansion index from normalized ranks of inferred template counts within each repertoire. In a later analysis, generation probabilities were computed using a VDJ recombination model fitted to out-of-frame rearrangements, and the results were checked against IGoR. In a later analysis, hypergeometric tests were used to score TCR-TCR, TCR-HLA and TCR-CMV co-occurrence, with a repertoire-size bias correction applied to TCR pairs. In a later analysis, false discovery rates were estimated by permuting HLA or CMV assignments 20 times. In a later analysis, co-occurring TCRs were grouped using DBSCAN, and TCRdist sequence similarity was added for clustering within HLA-allele-positive subsets. Repertoires with fewer than 30,000 or more than 120,000 public chains were left out of co-occurrence clustering, as were several repertoires with anomalous nucleotide sharing. TCRdb took this table from immuneACCESS and kept in-frame rearrangements with V and J called. Such tables lack part of the clones; where checked against another copy, unresolved V genes explain under half of the gap, and the rest is unexplained. The V and J calls and clone size are taken from that table; D and trimming were inferred from the DNA. This sample gives about 200,000 clones in total; around 75% of them show up just once. The ten largest make up around 0.38% of the sample.

The sequenced material came from PBMCs. The receptor chain draws on TRBV6-5 and TRBJ1-1; TRBD1 aligns with 7 central bases. This sequence was found in a male donor in good health and CMV-seropositive. In nucleotide form, the sequence is TGTGCCAGCAGTTACCGGGACAGAAGGAACACTGAAGCTTTCTTT. The translation is CASSYRDRRNTEAFF.